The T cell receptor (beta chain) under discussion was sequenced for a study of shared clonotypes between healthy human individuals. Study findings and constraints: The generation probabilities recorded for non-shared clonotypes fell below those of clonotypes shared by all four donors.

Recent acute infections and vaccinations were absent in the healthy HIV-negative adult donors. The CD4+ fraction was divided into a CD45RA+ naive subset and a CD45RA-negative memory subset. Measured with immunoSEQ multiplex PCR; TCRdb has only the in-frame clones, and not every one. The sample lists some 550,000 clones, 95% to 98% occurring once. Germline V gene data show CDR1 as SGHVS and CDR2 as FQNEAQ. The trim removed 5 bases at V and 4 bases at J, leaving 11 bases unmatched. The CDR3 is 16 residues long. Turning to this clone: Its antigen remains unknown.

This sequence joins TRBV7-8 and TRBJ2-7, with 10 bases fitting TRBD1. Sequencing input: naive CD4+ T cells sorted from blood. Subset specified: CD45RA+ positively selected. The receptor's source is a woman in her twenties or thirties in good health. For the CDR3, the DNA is TGTGCCAGCAGCCCCCCTTGGGGACAGGGGAATTACGAGCAGTACTTC. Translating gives CASSPPWGQGNYEQYF.